A selection of T cell receptor beta chains follows, all from one sample in a study of response to subunit inactivated influenza vaccine. TCRdb fed the RT-PCR reads into MiXCR, producing one record per CDR3 protein. The data contain approximately 290,000 distinct CDR3 sequences, about 20% of them seen just once; the ten biggest clones take up 9% to 12%. Here the sequenced sample was PBMCs from blood, taken less than 22 months after vaccination. These receptors were taken from a man between 50 and 70 years old who received an inactivated influenza vaccine. Each CDR3 is given with its conserved first and last residue. The order of the fields is D gene, J gene, V gene, clone size, CDR3 protein, CDR3 DNA. The D gene is left open where the match is weak. Size tells how often a clone was seen (once, few, many) or the class of an expanded clone, and some rows leave it out.

>-|TRBJ1-2|TRBV3-1|-
CASSQVGRPIGYGYTF
TGTGCCAGCAGCCAAGTGGGCCGCCCTATTGGCTATGGCTACACCTTC
>-|TRBJ2-1|TRBV15|few
CATSRDEYNEQFF
TGTGCCACCAGCAGAGACGAGTACAATGAGCAGTTCTTC
>-|TRBJ1-6|TRBV3-1|many
CASSQGTGNSPLHF
TGTGCCAGCAGCCAAGGGACGGGAAATTCACCCCTCCACTTT
>TRBD1|TRBJ1-1|TRBV5-6|few
CASSSDRGRGSMNTEAFF
TGTGCCAGCAGCTCAGACAGGGGGCGAGGGAGTATGAACACTGAAGCTTTCTTT
>-|TRBJ2-5|TRBV7-2|-
CASSPRIGSETQYF
TGTGCCAGCAGCCCCCGGATTGGGTCGGAGACCCAGTACTTC
>-|TRBJ1-1|TRBV5-1|-
CASSKNTGFGTEAFF
TGCGCCAGCAGCAAAAACACGGGGTTTGGCACTGAAGCTTTCTTT
>-|TRBJ1-2|TRBV4-3|few
CASSQDMGMGGYTF
TGCGCCAGCAGCCAAGATATGGGGATGGGTGGCTACACCTTC
>-|TRBJ2-3|TRBV12-3/TRBV12-4|-
CASSPTGLSTDTQYF
TGTGCCAGCAGTCCGACGGGACTTAGCACAGATACGCAGTATTTT
>TRBD1|TRBJ1-5|TRBV20-1|few
CSAPGQGDQPQHF
TGCAGTGCACCGGGACAGGGGGATCAGCCCCAGCATTTT
>TRBD1|TRBJ2-2|TRBV30|-
CASGTGVGELFF
TGTGCCTCGGGGACAGGGGTCGGGGAGCTGTTTTTT
>-|TRBJ1-5|TRBV20-1|many
CSARESGDQPQHF
TGCAGTGCTAGAGAATCCGGGGATCAGCCCCAGCATTTT
>-|TRBJ2-2|TRBV27|-
CASSLVGGVGTGELFF
TGTGCCAGCAGTTTAGTCGGGGGAGTTGGCACCGGGGAGCTGTTTTTT
>-|TRBJ1-5|TRBV7-2|many
CASSLGPHQPQHF
TGTGCCAGCAGCTTAGGCCCCCATCAGCCCCAGCATTTT
>-|TRBJ1-2|TRBV11-1|many
CASSLGDGYTF
TGTGCCAGCAGCTTAGGGGACGGCTACACCTTC
>TRBD2|TRBJ2-3|TRBV5-1|few
CASSPGLAGATDTQYF
TGCGCCAGCAGCCCCGGACTAGCGGGGGCGACAGATACGCAGTATTTT
>TRBD2|TRBJ2-1|TRBV9|-
CASSVASGRQREQFF
TGTGCCAGCAGCGTAGCTAGCGGGAGACAGCGTGAGCAGTTCTTC
>-|TRBJ1-1|TRBV4-2|few
CASSRISGRENTEAFF
TGTGCCAGCAGCCGTATTTCGGGGAGGGAGAACACTGAAGCTTTCTTT
>TRBD2|TRBJ2-1|TRBV6-5|few
CASSYPITRLAGGYNEQFF
TGTGCCAGCAGTTATCCGATTACTAGACTAGCGGGGGGATACAATGAGCAGTTCTTC
>TRBD1|TRBJ1-2|TRBV5-4|-
CASSRPGQGNYGYTF
TGTGCCAGCAGCCGACCGGGACAGGGCAACTATGGCTACACCTTC
>TRBD2|TRBJ2-3|TRBV4-1|-
CASSPTGTSGDTQYF
TGCGCCAGCAGCCCCACCGGGACTAGCGGTGATACGCAGTATTTT
>-|TRBJ1-2|TRBV7-2|-
CASSLVGTQPNYGYTF
TGTGCCAGCAGCTTAGTAGGGACACAACCCAACTATGGCTACACCTTC
>-|TRBJ1-1|TRBV7-2|few
CASSFETAKQPFF
TGTGCCAGCAGCTTCGAGACGGCCAAGCAGCCTTTCTTT